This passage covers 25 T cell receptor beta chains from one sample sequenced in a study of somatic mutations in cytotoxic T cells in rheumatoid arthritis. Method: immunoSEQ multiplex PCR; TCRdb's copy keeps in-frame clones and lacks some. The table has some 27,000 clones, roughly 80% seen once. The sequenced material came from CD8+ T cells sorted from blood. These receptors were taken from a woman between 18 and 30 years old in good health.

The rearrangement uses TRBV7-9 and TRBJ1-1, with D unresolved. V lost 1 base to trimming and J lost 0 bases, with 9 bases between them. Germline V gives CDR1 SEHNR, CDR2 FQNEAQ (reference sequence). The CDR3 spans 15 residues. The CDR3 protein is CASSLVVGLNTEAFF. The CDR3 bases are TGTGCCAGCAGCTTAGTTGTGGGTCTGAACACTGAAGCTTTCTTT.

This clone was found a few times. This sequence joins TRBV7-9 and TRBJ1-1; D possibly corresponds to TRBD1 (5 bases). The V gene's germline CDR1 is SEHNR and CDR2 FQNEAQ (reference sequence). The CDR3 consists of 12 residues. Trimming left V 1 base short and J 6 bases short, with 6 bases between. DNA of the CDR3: TGTGCCAGCAGCTTAGGGGGGTCTGAAGCTTTCTTT. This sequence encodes CASSLGGSEAFF.

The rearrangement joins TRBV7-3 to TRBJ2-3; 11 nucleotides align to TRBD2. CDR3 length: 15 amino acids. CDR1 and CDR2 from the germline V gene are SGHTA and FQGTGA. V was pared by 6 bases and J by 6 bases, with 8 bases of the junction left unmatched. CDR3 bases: TGTGCCAGCAGTGGTAGCGGGGGGGCATCCGATACGCAGTATTTT. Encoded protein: CASSGSGGASDTQYF.

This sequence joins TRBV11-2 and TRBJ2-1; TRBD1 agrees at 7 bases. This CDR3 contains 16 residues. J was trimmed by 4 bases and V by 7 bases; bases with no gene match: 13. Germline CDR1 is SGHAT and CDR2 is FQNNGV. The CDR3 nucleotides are TGTGCCAGCACCCAACAGGGGAGCGGCGTATACAATGAGCAGTTCTTC. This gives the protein CASTQQGSGVYNEQFF.

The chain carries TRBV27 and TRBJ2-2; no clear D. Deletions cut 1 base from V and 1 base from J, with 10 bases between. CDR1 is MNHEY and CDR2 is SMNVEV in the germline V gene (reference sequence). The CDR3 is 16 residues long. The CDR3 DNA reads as TGTGCCAGCAGTTTATACGGCTACCTGAACACCGGGGAGCTGTTTTTT. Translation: CASSLYGYLNTGELFF.

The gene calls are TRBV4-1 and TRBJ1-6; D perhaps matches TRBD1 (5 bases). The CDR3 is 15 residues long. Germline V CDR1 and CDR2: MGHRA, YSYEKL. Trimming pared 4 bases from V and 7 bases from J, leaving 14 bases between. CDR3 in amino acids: CASSPGHATNSPLHF. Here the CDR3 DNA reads TGCGCCAGCAGCCCCGGACACGCGACGAATTCACCCCTCCACTTT.

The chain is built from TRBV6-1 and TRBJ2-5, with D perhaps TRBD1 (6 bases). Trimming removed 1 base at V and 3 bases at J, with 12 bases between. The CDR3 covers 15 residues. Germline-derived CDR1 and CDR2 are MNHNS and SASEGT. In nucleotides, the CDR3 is TGTGCCAGCAGTGAAGACGCAGGGGTGGAAGAGACCCAGTACTTC. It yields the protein CASSEDAGVEETQYF.

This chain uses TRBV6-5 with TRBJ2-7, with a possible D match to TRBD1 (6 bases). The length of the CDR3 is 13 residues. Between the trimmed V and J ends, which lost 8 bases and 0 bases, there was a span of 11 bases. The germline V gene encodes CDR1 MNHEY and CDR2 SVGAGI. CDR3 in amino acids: CASEDRRSYEQYF. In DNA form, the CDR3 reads TGTGCCAGCGAAGACAGGCGCTCCTACGAGCAGTACTTC.

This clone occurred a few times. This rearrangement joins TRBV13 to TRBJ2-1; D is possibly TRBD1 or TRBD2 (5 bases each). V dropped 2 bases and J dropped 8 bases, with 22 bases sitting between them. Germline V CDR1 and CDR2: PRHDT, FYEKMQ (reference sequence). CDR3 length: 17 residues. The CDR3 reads CASSLRGGATRGDEQFF. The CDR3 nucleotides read TGTGCCAGCAGCTTAAGGGGTGGGGCTACTAGGGGCGATGAGCAGTTCTTC. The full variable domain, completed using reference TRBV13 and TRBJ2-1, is AAGVIQSPRHLIKEKRETATLKCYPIPRHDTVYWYQQGPGQDPQFLISFYEKMQSDKGSIPDRFSAQQFSDYHSELNMSSLELGDSALYFCASSLRGGATRGDEQFFGPGTRLTVL.

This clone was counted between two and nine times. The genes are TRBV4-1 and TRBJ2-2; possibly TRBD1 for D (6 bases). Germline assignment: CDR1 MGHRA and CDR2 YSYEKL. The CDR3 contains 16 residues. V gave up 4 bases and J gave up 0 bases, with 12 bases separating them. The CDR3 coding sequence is TGCGCCAGCAGCCGACCGGGACATCCGAACACCGGGGAGCTGTTTTTT. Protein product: CASSRPGHPNTGELFF.

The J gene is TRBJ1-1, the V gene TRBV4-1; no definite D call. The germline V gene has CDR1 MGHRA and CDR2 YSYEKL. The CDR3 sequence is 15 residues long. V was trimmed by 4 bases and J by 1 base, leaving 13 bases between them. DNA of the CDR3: TGCGCCAGCAGCCCTCAGGAAGAGGGGAACACTGAAGCTTTCTTT. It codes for CASSPQEEGNTEAFF.

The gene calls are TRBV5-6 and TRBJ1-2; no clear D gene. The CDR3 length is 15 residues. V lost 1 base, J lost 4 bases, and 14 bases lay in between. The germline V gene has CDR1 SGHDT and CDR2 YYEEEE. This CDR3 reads CASSLWTGPAYGYTF. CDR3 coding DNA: TGTGCCAGCAGCTTGTGGACCGGACCTGCCTATGGCTACACCTTC.

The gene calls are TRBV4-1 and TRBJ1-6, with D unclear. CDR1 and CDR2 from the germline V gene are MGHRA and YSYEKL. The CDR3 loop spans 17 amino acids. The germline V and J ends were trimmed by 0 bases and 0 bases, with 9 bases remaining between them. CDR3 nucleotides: TGCGCCAGCAGCCAAGATAGAACCCCCTCCTATAATTCACCCCTCCACTTT. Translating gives CASSQDRTPSYNSPLHF.

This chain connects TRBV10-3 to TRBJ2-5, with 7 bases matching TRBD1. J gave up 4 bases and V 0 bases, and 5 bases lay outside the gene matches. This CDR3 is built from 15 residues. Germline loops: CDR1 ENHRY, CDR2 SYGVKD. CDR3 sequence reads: CAISESTGRGETQYF. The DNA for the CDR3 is TGTGCCATCAGTGAGTCGACAGGGCGAGGAGAGACCCAGTACTTC.

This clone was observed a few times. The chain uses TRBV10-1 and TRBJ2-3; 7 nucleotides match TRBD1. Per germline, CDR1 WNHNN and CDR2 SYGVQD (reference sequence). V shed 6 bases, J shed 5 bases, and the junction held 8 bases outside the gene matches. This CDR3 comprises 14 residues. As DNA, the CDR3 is TGCGCCAGCAGCTACAGGGGTCCGGGAGATACGCAGTATTTT. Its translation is CASSYRGPGDTQYF.

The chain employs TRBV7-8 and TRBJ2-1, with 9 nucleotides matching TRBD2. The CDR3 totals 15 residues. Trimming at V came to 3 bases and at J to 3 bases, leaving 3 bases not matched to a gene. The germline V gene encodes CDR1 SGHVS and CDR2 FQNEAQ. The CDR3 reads CASSLGTSSYNEQFF. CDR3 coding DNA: TGTGCCAGCAGCTTGGGGACTAGCAGCTACAATGAGCAGTTCTTC.

The CDR3 loop is CASSVPPSSYNEQFF. The CDR3 nucleotides read TGTGCCAGCAGTGTCCCTCCGAGCTCCTACAATGAGCAGTTCTTC. The rearrangement uses TRBV6-1 and TRBJ2-1; D remains ambiguous. Germline CDR1 and CDR2: MNHNS and SASEGT. The CDR3 extends over 15 amino acids. V was shortened by 4 bases and J by 0 bases, with 10 bases between the two germline ends.

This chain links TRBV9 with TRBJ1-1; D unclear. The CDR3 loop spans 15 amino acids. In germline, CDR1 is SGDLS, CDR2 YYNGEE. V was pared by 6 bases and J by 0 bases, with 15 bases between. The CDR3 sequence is CASNGEAPLNTEAFF. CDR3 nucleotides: TGTGCCAGCAACGGCGAAGCGCCCCTGAACACTGAAGCTTTCTTT.

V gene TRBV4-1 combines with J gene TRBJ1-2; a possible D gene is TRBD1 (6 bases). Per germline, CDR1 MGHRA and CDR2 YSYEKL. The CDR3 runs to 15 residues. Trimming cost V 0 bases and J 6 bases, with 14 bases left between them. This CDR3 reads CASSQDPGSGDGYTF. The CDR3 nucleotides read TGCGCCAGCAGCCAAGACCCTGGGTCAGGGGATGGCTACACCTTC.

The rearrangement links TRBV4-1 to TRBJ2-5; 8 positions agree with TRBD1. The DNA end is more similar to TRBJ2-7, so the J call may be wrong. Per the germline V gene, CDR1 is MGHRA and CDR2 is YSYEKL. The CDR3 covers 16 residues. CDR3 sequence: CASSQDSGTGYREQYF. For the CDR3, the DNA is TGCGCCAGCAGCCAAGATTCCGGGACAGGCTACCGCGAGCAGTACTTC.

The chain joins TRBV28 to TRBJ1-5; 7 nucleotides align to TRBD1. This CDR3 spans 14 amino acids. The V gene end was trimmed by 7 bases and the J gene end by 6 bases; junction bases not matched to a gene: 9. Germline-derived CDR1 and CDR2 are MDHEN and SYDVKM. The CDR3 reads CASIQRGLSQPQHF. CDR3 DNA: TGTGCCAGCATCCAAAGGGGGCTTTCTCAGCCCCAGCATTTT. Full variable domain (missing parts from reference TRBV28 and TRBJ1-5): DVKVTQSSRYLVKRTGEKVFLECVQDMDHENMFWYRQDPGLGLRLIYFSYDVKMKEKGDIPEGYSVSREKKERFSLILESASTNQTSMYLCASIQRGLSQPQHFGDGTRLSIL.

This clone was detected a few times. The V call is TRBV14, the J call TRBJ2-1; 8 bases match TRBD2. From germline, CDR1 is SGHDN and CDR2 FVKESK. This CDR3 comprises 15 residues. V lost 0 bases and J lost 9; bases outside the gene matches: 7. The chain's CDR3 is CASSQEGAGEGEQFF. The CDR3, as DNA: TGTGCCAGCAGCCAAGAGGGAGCGGGGGAGGGTGAGCAGTTCTTC.

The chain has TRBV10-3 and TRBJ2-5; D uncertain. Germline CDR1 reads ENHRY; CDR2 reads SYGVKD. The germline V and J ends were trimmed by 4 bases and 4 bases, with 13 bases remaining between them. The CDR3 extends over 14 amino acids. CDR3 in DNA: TGTGCCATCAGTGTTCTTGGATCCGGAGAGACCCAGTACTTC. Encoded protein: CAISVLGSGETQYF.

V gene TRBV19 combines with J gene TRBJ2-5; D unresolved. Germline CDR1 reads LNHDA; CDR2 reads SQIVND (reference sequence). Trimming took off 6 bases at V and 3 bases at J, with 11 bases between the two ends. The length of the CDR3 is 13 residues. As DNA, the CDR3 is TGTGCCAGTAGGGTCTTGGGCAAAGAGACCCAGTACTTC. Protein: CASRVLGKETQYF.

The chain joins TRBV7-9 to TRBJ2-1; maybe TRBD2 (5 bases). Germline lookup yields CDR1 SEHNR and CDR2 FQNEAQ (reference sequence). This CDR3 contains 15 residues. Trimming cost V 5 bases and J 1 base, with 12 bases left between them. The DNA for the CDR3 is TGTGCCAGCAGCCCCCCGCGGAGGTCCTACAATGAGCAGTTCTTC. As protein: CASSPPRRSYNEQFF.